These 27 T cell receptor beta chains were sequenced from one sample in a study of blood T cell repertoires in COVID-19. Produced via immunoSEQ multiplex PCR; TCRdb's table is partial and in-frame only. Altogether 50,000 to 75,000 clones are present, 81% being singletons, with the ten largest covering over 25%. The source material was peripheral blood. All receptors come from an elderly woman with active or convalescent COVID-19.

This clone came up a few times. The rearrangement joins TRBV7-2 to TRBJ2-3, with a weak D call TRBD1 (5 bases). This CDR3 comprises 16 residues. V lost 1 base, J lost 2 bases, and 13 bases lay in between. Germline V gives CDR1 SGHTA, CDR2 FQGNSA. This chain's CDR3 is CASSLGFGANTDTQYF. The DNA of the CDR3 is TGTGCCAGCAGCTTAGGATTTGGGGCAAACACAGATACGCAGTATTTT.

The chain carries TRBV11-2 and TRBJ2-1, with D perhaps matching TRBD1 (6 bases). Germline V lookup: CDR1 SGHAT, CDR2 FQNNGV. The CDR3 sequence is 14 residues long. V gave up 5 bases and J gave up 8 bases, with 16 bases separating them. The CDR3: CASSPGHPEDEQFF. The CDR3, as DNA: TGTGCCAGCAGCCCGGGACACCCGGAGGATGAGCAGTTCTTC.

The chain joins TRBV29-1 to TRBJ1-5; no clear D gene. V gave up 4 bases and J gave up 9 bases, with 10 bases separating them. The CDR3 length is 11 residues. Germline V gives CDR1 SQVTM, CDR2 ANQGSEA. The CDR3: CSVGEVGPQHF. DNA of the CDR3: TGCAGCGTTGGGGAGGTGGGGCCCCAGCATTTT.

J is TRBJ2-7 and V is TRBV3-1 (or the pseudogene TRBV3-2), with no clear D. Germline V gene lookup returns CDR1 LGHDT and CDR2 YNNKEL (reference sequence). The germline V and J ends were trimmed by 1 base and 2 bases, with 6 bases remaining between them. The length of the CDR3 is 13 residues. The CDR3 coding sequence is TGTGCCAGCAGCCAAGGGAGTACCTACGAGCAGTACTTC. It specifies CASSQGSTYEQYF.

The chain's CDR3 is CASGLVLGQGTGEQYF. The CDR3 DNA sequence: TGTGCTAGTGGTTTGGTACTGGGACAGGGGACGGGCGAGCAGTACTTC. V usage is TRBV12-5 and J usage is TRBJ2-7, with 10 positions matching TRBD1. Germline V CDR1 and CDR2: LGHNT, FRNRAP. The CDR3 consists of 16 residues. V lost 0 bases, J lost 6 bases, and 8 bases stayed unmatched.

The rearrangement uses TRBV4-2 and TRBJ1-4; D unresolved. Trimming removed 1 base at V and 3 bases at J, with 6 bases between. CDR3 length equals 14 residues. Germline CDR1 and CDR2: LGHNA and YNFKEQ. CDR3 sequence reads: CASSQGRANEKLFF. The CDR3 DNA reads as TGTGCCAGCAGCCAAGGGAGGGCTAATGAAAAACTGTTTTTT.

This clone showed up just a few times. The chain uses TRBV6-2 or TRBV6-3 and TRBJ2-1; 15 nucleotides align to TRBD2. The germline gives CDR1 MNHEY, CDR2 SVGEGT. CDR3 length: 19 amino acids. The V segment lost 2 bases and the J segment 0 bases; nucleotides outside the gene matches: 5. CDR3 sequence reads: CASSYGTSGGTSSYNEQFF. In nucleotides, the CDR3 is TGTGCCAGCAGTTACGGGACTAGCGGGGGGACTAGCTCCTACAATGAGCAGTTCTTC.

The chain joins TRBV19 to TRBJ1-4; 9 bases align to TRBD1. CDR1 LNHDA and CDR2 SQIVND come from the germline V gene (reference sequence). The ends lost 4 bases at V and 1 base at J; junction bases unmatched: 4. The CDR3 is 16 amino acids. The CDR3, as DNA: TGTGCCAGTAGTACCCTGACAGGGGGAACTAATGAAAAACTGTTTTTT. It codes for CASSTLTGGTNEKLFF.

J is TRBJ2-6 and V is TRBV6-2 or TRBV6-3; D is perhaps TRBD1 (6 bases). This CDR3 spans 19 amino acids. V lost 2 bases and J lost 0, with 17 bases in between. Germline CDR1 MNHEY, CDR2 SVGEGT. CDR3 protein: CASSYPQGTRTSGANVLTF. In DNA, the CDR3 is TGTGCCAGCAGTTACCCACAGGGTACCAGGACCTCTGGGGCCAACGTCCTGACTTTC.

V and J are TRBV6-4 and TRBJ2-5; TRBD1 agrees at 9 bases. This CDR3 is 15 amino acids long. Germline CDR1 MRHNA, CDR2 SNTAGT. V trimming: 7 bases; J trimming: 5 bases; junction bases outside the gene matches: 11. Here the CDR3 DNA reads TGTGCCAGCAAGACTTTGGACAGGGGAGGGGAGACCCAGTACTTC. This gives the protein CASKTLDRGGETQYF.

This clone was seen a few times. V usage is TRBV7-3 and J usage is TRBJ2-7; the match to TRBD2 covers 8 bases. The CDR3 covers 14 residues. With 2 bases clipped from V and 5 bases from J, the junction kept 5 bases outside the gene matches. In germline, CDR1 is SGHTA, CDR2 FQGTGA. CDR3 loop: CASSLAGGIDEQYF. The CDR3 DNA reads TGTGCCAGCAGCTTAGCGGGGGGTATCGACGAGCAGTACTTC.

This clone was recorded only once. The chain combines TRBV7-8 with TRBJ2-1; D ambiguous. CDR3 length: 16 amino acids. Germline loops: CDR1 SGHVS, CDR2 FQNEAQ. V was pared by 3 bases and J by 7 bases, with 19 bases between. As DNA, the CDR3 is TGTGCCAGCAGCTTTTTAGTCGCGGCCTATAGAAATGAGCAGTTCTTC. This translates into CASSFLVAAYRNEQFF.

CDR3 amino acids: CASSPIPTESGNTIYF. CDR3 DNA: TGTGCCAGCTCACCAATCCCAACAGAGTCCGGAAACACCATATATTTT. This sequence joins TRBV18 and TRBJ1-3; D not certain. CDR1 and CDR2 from the germline V gene are KGHSH and LQKENI. This CDR3 has 16 amino acids. The V gene lost 2 bases and the J gene lost 4 bases, with 15 bases spanning the gap.

The chain combines TRBV5-1 with TRBJ1-6; D remains ambiguous. The length of the CDR3 is 14 residues. V gave up 2 bases and J gave up 8 bases, with 11 bases separating them. Germline V gene lookup returns CDR1 SGHRS and CDR2 YFSETQ. CDR3 sequence (DNA): TGCGCCAGCAGCTTAAACCTGCGGGATTCACCCCTCCACTTT. Translated, it gives CASSLNLRDSPLHF.

The V gene is TRBV27, the J gene TRBJ2-7; 12 bases match TRBD1. Losses at the gene ends were 5 bases for V and 3 bases for J; bases not matched to a gene: 14. The V gene's germline CDR1 is MNHEY and CDR2 SMNVEV (reference sequence). This CDR3 is 18 amino acids long. CDR3 nucleotide sequence: TGTGCCAGCAGTGCCTCCGGGACAGGGGGCCATTTTGTCTACGAGCAGTACTTC. This encodes CASSASGTGGHFVYEQYF.

The chain combines TRBV15 with TRBJ1-2; a possible D gene is TRBD1 (5 bases). The CDR3 consists of 14 residues. Germline-derived CDR1 and CDR2 are LNHNV and YYDKDF (reference sequence). Trimming pared 1 base from V and 4 bases from J, leaving 10 bases between. CDR3 sequence reads: CATSRAGGTYGYTF. The CDR3 nucleotides read TGTGCCACCAGCAGAGCGGGCGGGACCTATGGCTACACCTTC.

The V and J genes are TRBV14 and TRBJ2-5, with TRBD2 identical over 7 bases. The germline CDR1 and CDR2 sequences are SGHDN and FVKESK. The CDR3 totals 15 residues. The junction had 12 bases not matched to a gene; V was cut back by 4 bases and J by 7 bases. The CDR3 spells CASSRGGIQSRTQYF. In DNA, the CDR3 is TGTGCCAGCAGCCGGGGGGGGATCCAATCACGGACCCAGTACTTC.

The chain couples TRBV7-2 to TRBJ2-3, with 12 bases lining up with TRBD2. Germline CDR1 and CDR2: SGHTA and FQGNSA. The ends lost 2 bases at V and 2 bases at J; junction bases unmatched: 2. The CDR3 loop spans 16 amino acids. Here the CDR3 DNA reads TGTGCCAGCAGCTTAAGACTAGCGGGGGCCACAGATACGCAGTATTTT. The encoded protein is CASSLRLAGATDTQYF.

The chain recombines TRBV9 with TRBJ1-3; TRBD1 is a possible D gene (6 bases). The ends were cut back, 0 bases at V and 7 bases at J, with 14 bases in the middle. This CDR3 region has 15 residues. Germline V lookup: CDR1 SGDLS, CDR2 YYNGEE. CDR3 coding DNA: TGTGCCAGCAGCGTAGGGACACCGAGGGGGAACACCATATATTTT. It is translated as CASSVGTPRGNTIYF.

The rearrangement uses TRBV2 and TRBJ2-3; D perhaps matches TRBD2 (6 bases). Germline values: CDR1 SNHLY, CDR2 FYNNEI. The CDR3 runs to 13 residues. V was trimmed by 7 bases and J by 2 bases, leaving 10 bases between them. CDR3 DNA sequence: TGTGCCAGCACAGGCGGGAACACAGATACGCAGTATTTT. This sequence encodes CASTGGNTDTQYF.

The chain uses TRBV6-6 and TRBJ1-1; unclear D gene. CDR1 is MNHNY and CDR2 is SVGAGI in the germline V gene (reference sequence). With 1 base removed from V and 4 bases from J, the gap between germline ends came to 7 bases. The CDR3 has 13 amino acids. In DNA form, the CDR3 reads TGTGCCAGCAGTTACTTCGAGGGCACTGAAGCTTTCTTT. The encoded protein is CASSYFEGTEAFF.

The chain has TRBV27 and TRBJ2-2; D may be TRBD2 (6 bases). The CDR3 extends over 14 amino acids. V was pared by 6 bases and J by 5 bases, with 13 bases between. CDR1 and CDR2 from the germline V gene are MNHEY and SMNVEV (reference sequence). The CDR3 DNA reads as TGTGCCAGCAGCCCCGGGACTCCAACCGGGGAGCTGTTTTTT. Translating it yields CASSPGTPTGELFF.

In its sample, this clone was seen once. The J gene is TRBJ1-2, the V gene TRBV5-1; D perhaps matches TRBD1 (5 bases). Germline V gives CDR1 SGHRS, CDR2 YFSETQ. V lost 0 bases, J lost 4 bases, and 13 bases lay in between. The CDR3 sequence is 15 residues long. The CDR3 here is CASSLGAGMGYGYTF. For the CDR3, the DNA is TGCGCCAGCAGCTTGGGTGCAGGGATGGGCTATGGCTACACCTTC. The full variable domain, its missing parts supplied by reference TRBV5-1 and TRBJ1-2, is KAGVTQTPRYLIKTRGQQVTLSCSPISGHRSVSWYQQTPGQGLQFLFEYFSETQRNKGNFPGRFSGRQFSNSRSEMNVSTLELGDSALYLCASSLGAGMGYGYTFGSGTRLTVV.

This clone was seen a single time. CDR3 sequence (DNA): TGTGCCAGCAGCTTAAATGCGGGAGCCAATGAGCAGTTCTTC. Its translation: CASSLNAGANEQFF. The V and J genes are TRBV7-2 and TRBJ2-1, with 7 bases that match TRBD2. The CDR3 runs 14 residues. Germline CDR1 is SGHTA and CDR2 is FQGNSA. Trimming took 2 bases from V and 6 from J; bases not matched to a gene: 4.

This clone was seen at least ten times. The chain joins TRBV14 to TRBJ2-2, with D hard to call. Deletions cut 2 bases from V and 3 bases from J, with 4 bases between. Germline V gene data show CDR1 as SGHDN and CDR2 as FVKESK. This CDR3 comprises 13 residues. As DNA, the CDR3 is TGTGCCAGCAGCCAATTCTACACCGGGGAGCTGTTTTTT. It codes for CASSQFYTGELFF.

In its sample, this clone was seen a few times. J is TRBJ2-7 and V is TRBV5-6; D may be TRBD2 (5 bases). Germline-derived CDR1 and CDR2 are SGHDT and YYEEEE. This CDR3 is 16 amino acids long. V was clipped by 4 bases and J by 1 base, with 18 bases between them. This CDR3 is CASSTLAVSASYEQYF. Written as DNA, the CDR3 is TGTGCCAGCAGCACGCTAGCCGTTAGCGCATCCTACGAGCAGTACTTC.

The chain is built from TRBV7-2 and TRBJ1-1; D gene ambiguous. The V and J ends lost 5 bases and 11 bases respectively, with 18 bases between them. CDR1 is SGHTA and CDR2 is FQGNSA in the germline V gene. The CDR3 spans 13 residues. CDR3 nucleotides: TGTGCCAGCAGCCCCGACGTCGGGGTACGGGCTTTCTTT. The encoded protein is CASSPDVGVRAFF.